This T cell receptor (beta chain) was recorded in a study of T cell clonotyping in hematopoietic cell transplantation. Study-level results: Pathologically expanded recipient clonotypes increased progressively from day 30 to day 180 as diversity fell. Few recipient clonotypes overlapped donors; over 95% were de novo at given depth.

Repertoires were generated with immunoSEQ multiplex PCR, while TCRdb's copy carries only in-frame clones and drops some. The sample lists around 9,000 clones, approximately 80% occurring once. Germline values: CDR1 MGHRA, CDR2 YSYEKL. With 2 bases removed from V and 7 bases from J, the gap between germline ends came to 21 bases. The CDR3 runs to 16 residues. As to this clone: The target antigen is unknown.

The TCR comes from a male patient aged 60 to 75 who had an allogeneic stem cell transplant from an unrelated donor, so the T cells may come from the graft donor. Some clones in this sample may be carry-over from other donors' samples. The chain uses TRBV4-1 and TRBJ2-7, with TRBD2 as a possible D gene (7 bases). The sequenced sample was PBMCs, obtained at the time of graft-versus-host disease after allogeneic stem cell transplant. The CDR3 DNA reads TGCGCCAGCAGCCAATGGCTAGGGGGGGACATGTCGGAGCAGTACTTC. It is translated as CASSQWLGGDMSEQYF.